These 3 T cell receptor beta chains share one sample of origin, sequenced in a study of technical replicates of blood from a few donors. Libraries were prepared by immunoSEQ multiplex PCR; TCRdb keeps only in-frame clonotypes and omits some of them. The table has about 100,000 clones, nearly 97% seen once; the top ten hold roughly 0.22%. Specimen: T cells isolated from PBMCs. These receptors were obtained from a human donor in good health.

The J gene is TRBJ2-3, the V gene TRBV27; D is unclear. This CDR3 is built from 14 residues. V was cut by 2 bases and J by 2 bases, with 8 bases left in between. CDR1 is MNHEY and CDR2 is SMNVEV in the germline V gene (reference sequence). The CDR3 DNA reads TGTGCCAGCAGTTTAGGCTCAGTCACAGATACGCAGTATTTT. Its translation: CASSLGSVTDTQYF.

For the CDR3, the DNA is TGCGCCAGCAATGTGATTATACCCGGGACAGGGGACGTAGACTACTACTACGAGCAGTACTTC. Its translation: CASNVIIPGTGDVDYYYEQYF. This chain joins TRBV10-1 and TRBJ2-7, with 10 bases that match TRBD1. The V gene's germline CDR1 is WNHNN and CDR2 SYGVQD (reference sequence). The CDR3 has 21 amino acids. Germline trimming cut 7 bases from V and 3 bases from J; bases unmatched to any gene: 27.

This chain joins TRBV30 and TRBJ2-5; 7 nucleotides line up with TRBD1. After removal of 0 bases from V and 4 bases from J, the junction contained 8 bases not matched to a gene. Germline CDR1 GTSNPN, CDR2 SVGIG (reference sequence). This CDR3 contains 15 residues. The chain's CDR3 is CAWSVGTERGETQYF. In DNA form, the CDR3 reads TGTGCCTGGAGTGTTGGGACAGAGCGAGGAGAGACCCAGTACTTC.